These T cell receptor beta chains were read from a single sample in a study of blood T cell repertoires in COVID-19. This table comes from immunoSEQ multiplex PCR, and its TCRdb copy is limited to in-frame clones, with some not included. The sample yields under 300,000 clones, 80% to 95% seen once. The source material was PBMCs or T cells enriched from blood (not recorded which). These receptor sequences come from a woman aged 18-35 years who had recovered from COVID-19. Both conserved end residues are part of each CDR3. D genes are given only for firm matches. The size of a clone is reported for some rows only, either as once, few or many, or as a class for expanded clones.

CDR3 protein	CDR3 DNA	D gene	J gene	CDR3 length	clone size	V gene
CASSLDTGAPTLEAFF	TGTGCCAGCAGCCTGGATACAGGGGCGCCGACCCTTGAAGCTTTCTTT	TRBD1	TRBJ1-1	16	-	TRBV11-2
CASSISRGYEQYF	TGTGCCAGTAGTATATCCAGGGGCTACGAGCAGTACTTC	-	TRBJ2-7	13	-	TRBV19
CASSPEASNYGYTF	TGTGCCAGCTCACCAGAGGCCAGTAACTATGGCTACACCTTC	-	TRBJ1-2	14	once	TRBV18
CASRSMASKSYNEQFF	TGTGCCAGCAGGTCTATGGCTAGTAAGTCCTACAATGAGCAGTTCTTC	-	TRBJ2-1	16	-	TRBV7-9
CASSTRQVLWTMNTEAFF	TGTGCCAGCAGCACCCGACAGGTGTTATGGACCATGAACACTGAAGCTTTCTTT	-	TRBJ1-1	18	-	TRBV13
CAISEAGGNQPQHF	TGTGCCATCAGTGAGGCAGGAGGAAATCAGCCCCAGCATTTT	-	TRBJ1-5	14	-	TRBV10-3
CASSNAGTVINEKLFF	TGTGCCAGCAGCAACGCCGGGACAGTGATTAATGAAAAACTGTTTTTT	TRBD1	TRBJ1-4	16	-	TRBV7-9
CASSQRRGGTEAFF	TGTGCCAGCAGCCAGAGGAGGGGAGGCACTGAAGCTTTCTTT	-	TRBJ1-1	14	-	TRBV14
CASSFFLAGPGEQYF	TGTGCCAGCAGCTTCTTCCTAGCGGGGCCGGGGGAGCAGTACTTC	TRBD2	TRBJ2-7	15	once	TRBV11-3
CASSQVQGMDTEAFF	TGCGCCAGCAGCCAAGTGCAGGGGATGGACACTGAAGCTTTCTTT	-	TRBJ1-1	15	-	TRBV4-1
CASSDRQGRPYEQYF	TGTGCCAGCTCAGATAGACAGGGGAGACCCTACGAGCAGTACTTC	TRBD1	TRBJ2-7	15	-	TRBV18
CASSQSFAVLSGNTIYF	TGTGCCAGCAGCCAAAGTTTCGCGGTTCTCTCTGGAAACACCATATATTTT	-	TRBJ1-3	17	once	TRBV14
CASSRGQGVNTEAFF	TGCGCCAGCAGCCGCGGACAGGGGGTGAACACTGAAGCTTTCTTT	TRBD1	TRBJ1-1	15	-	TRBV4-1
CASSLGAREKLFF	TGTGCCAGCAGCTTAGGGGCTCGTGAAAAACTGTTTTTT	-	TRBJ1-4	13	-	TRBV7-9
CASSPHGGSYEQYF	TGTGCCAGCAGCCCGCATGGCGGCTCCTACGAGCAGTACTTC	-	TRBJ2-7	14	few	TRBV3-1/TRBV3-2
CASSGTVANYGYTF	TGTGCCAGCAGTGGAACGGTAGCTAACTATGGCTACACCTTC	-	TRBJ1-2	14	-	TRBV2
CASSSTGTGSLSDIYF	TGTGCCAGCAGCTCGACCGGGACAGGTTCTCTGAGTGACATATATTTT	TRBD1	TRBJ1-3	16	-	TRBV14
CASSLYDRGLGGYTF	TGCGCCAGCAGCTTGTATGACAGGGGGCTTGGCGGCTACACCTTC	TRBD1	TRBJ1-2	15	-	TRBV5-1
CASSGSSGTDTQYF	TGCGCCAGCAGTGGGAGTAGCGGGACAGATACGCAGTATTTT	TRBD2	TRBJ2-3	14	-	TRBV10-1
CASSMDRGLNTEAFF	TGTGCCAGCAGCATGGACAGAGGCCTGAACACTGAAGCTTTCTTT	-	TRBJ1-1	15	-	TRBV7-9
CASSQGLAGASMETQYF	TGCGCCAGCAGCCAAGGACTAGCGGGGGCCTCGATGGAGACCCAGTACTTC	TRBD2	TRBJ2-5	17	-	TRBV4-3
CSAGPQGTQYF	TGCAGCGCGGGACCCCAGGGGACCCAGTACTTC	-	TRBJ2-5	11	-	TRBV29-1
CAISENPGLAERRNTGELFF	TGTGCCATCAGTGAGAACCCAGGACTAGCGGAAAGGAGGAACACCGGGGAGCTGTTTTTT	TRBD2	TRBJ2-2	20	once	TRBV10-3
CASSPPSGRAGGGEQFF	TGTGCCAGCAGCCCTCCAAGTGGGAGGGCCGGAGGGGGTGAGCAGTTCTTC	-	TRBJ2-1	17	-	TRBV7-9
CASSPQGNTEAFF	TGTGCCAGCAGCCCCCAGGGAAACACTGAAGCTTTCTTT	-	TRBJ1-1	13	-	TRBV16
CASSGEENSGSYEQYF	TGTGCCAGCAGCGGGGAGGAGAACTCTGGCTCCTACGAGCAGTACTTC	-	TRBJ2-7	16	-	TRBV9
CATSETGNTIYF	TGTGCCACCAGTGAGACAGGAAACACCATATATTTT	-	TRBJ1-3	12	-	TRBV24-1
CASSLNQNTGELFF	TGCGCCAGCAGCCTAAACCAGAACACCGGGGAGCTGTTTTTT	-	TRBJ2-2	14	-	TRBV5-1
CASSLPTGTYEQYF	TGTGCCAGCAGCTTACCCACAGGGACCTACGAGCAGTACTTC	-	TRBJ2-7	14	-	TRBV11-2
CASSRTRWANVLTF	TGCGCCAGCAGCCGGACTAGGTGGGCCAACGTCCTGACTTTC	TRBD2	TRBJ2-6	14	-	TRBV5-1
CASSGNRELAEAFF	TGTGCCAGCAGCGGAAACAGGGAGTTGGCTGAAGCTTTCTTT	-	TRBJ1-1	14	-	TRBV11-2
CASSLEEGDQPQHF	TGTGCCAGCAGCTTGGAAGAAGGGGATCAGCCCCAGCATTTT	-	TRBJ1-5	14	-	TRBV5-7
CASSLADSLQGNTIYF	TGCGCCAGCAGCTTGGCCGACTCCTTGCAGGGAAACACCATATATTTT	-	TRBJ1-3	16	-	TRBV5-1
CASSTGDDEQFF	TGTGCCAGTAGTACGGGGGACGATGAGCAGTTCTTC	-	TRBJ2-1	12	many	TRBV19
CASSASGPFPDTQYF	TGTGCCAGCAGCGCCAGCGGACCCTTCCCCGATACGCAGTATTTT	-	TRBJ2-3	15	-	TRBV4-2
CASSTTGHTQETQYF	TGTGCCAGCAGCACCACAGGGCATACCCAAGAGACCCAGTACTTC	-	TRBJ2-5	15	-	TRBV7-3
CASSQTRDRPYEQYF	TGTGCCAGCAGCCAGACCCGGGACAGACCCTACGAGCAGTACTTC	TRBD1	TRBJ2-7	15	-	TRBV7-8
CASSFGPGQGNYGYTF	TGTGCCAGCAGCTTTGGTCCGGGACAGGGGAACTATGGCTACACCTTC	TRBD1	TRBJ1-2	16	-	TRBV7-9
CASSEQSDSNQPQHF	TGTGCCAGCAGTGAACAGTCAGATAGCAATCAGCCCCAGCATTTT	-	TRBJ1-5	15	-	TRBV2
CASKPSGEPETQYF	TGCGCCAGCAAGCCTAGCGGGGAGCCAGAGACCCAGTACTTC	TRBD2	TRBJ2-5	14	-	TRBV10-2
CASSQDTGVWNEQFF	TGTGCCAGCAGCCAAGATACGGGGGTTTGGAATGAGCAGTTCTTC	-	TRBJ2-1	15	-	TRBV3-1/TRBV3-2
CASSNSLGNSPLHF	TGTGCCAGCAGTAACAGCCTGGGTAATTCACCCCTCCACTTT	-	TRBJ1-6	14	-	TRBV6-5
CASSGDPGYEQYF	TGTGCCAGCTCCGGGGATCCCGGGTACGAGCAGTACTTC	-	TRBJ2-7	13	-	TRBV18
CASSLAGGAGNTIYF	TGCGCCAGCAGCTTGGCCGGGGGAGCTGGAAACACCATATATTTT	-	TRBJ1-3	15	once	TRBV5-1
CASSKDPGADCLSSYNEQFF	TGTGCCAGCAGCAAGGACCCTGGAGCGGACTGCCTTAGCTCCTACAATGAGCAGTTCTTC	-	TRBJ2-1	20	-	TRBV21-1
CASSIERGTQYF	TGTGCCAGTAGTATAGAAAGAGGTACGCAGTATTTT	-	TRBJ2-3	12	-	TRBV19
CASSLGLTSSGNTIYF	TGCGCCAGCAGCTTGGGCCTCACAAGCTCTGGAAACACCATATATTTT	-	TRBJ1-3	16	-	TRBV5-1
CASRRQGGAYGYTF	TGTGCCAGCAGACGACAGGGCGGCGCCTATGGCTACACCTTC	TRBD1	TRBJ1-2	14	-	TRBV4-2
CASSAGLAGGQETQYF	TGTGCCAGCAGCGCGGGACTAGCGGGGGGTCAAGAGACCCAGTACTTC	TRBD2	TRBJ2-5	16	-	TRBV9